This T cell receptor (beta chain) was captured in a study of Tregs in tolerant kidney transplant recipients. A remark on this clone: Its target is not known.

Some clones are missing from TCRdb's copy, which holds only in-frame ones; the method was immunoSEQ multiplex PCR. Of roughly 64,000 clones listed, approximately 87% were seen once; the top ten hold around 4%. Overall study findings and caveats: Expanding Tregs on activated donor B cells appeared to best identify donor-specific TCRbeta clones. Few patients were studied, so findings need validation in larger groups.

The nonmyeloablative bone marrow transplants came from related graft donors, with transient mixed chimerism. Unstimulated regulatory T cells (CD4+CD25+CD127-), CD4+CD25- non-regulatory cells, CD4 and CD8 cells were FACS-sorted from thawed PBMCs. Trimming at V came to 5 bases and at J to 5 bases, leaving 14 bases not matched to a gene. The CDR3 totals 17 residues. The germline gives CDR1 WSHSY, CDR2 SAAADI. The source of this sequence is a human patient who received a combined kidney and bone marrow transplant. Some T cells may be the graft donor's. This chain uses TRBV10-2 with TRBJ1-5; the match to TRBD1 covers 8 bases. The sequencing here drew on CD4+ T cells from blood (PBMCs), taken 6 months after the transplant. The CDR3 here is CASSKTGTGQFHQPQHF. DNA for the CDR3: TGCGCCAGCAGTAAAACTGGGACAGGCCAATTCCATCAGCCCCAGCATTTT.